What follows are 16 T cell receptor beta chains derived from one specimen sequenced in a study of response to subunit inactivated influenza vaccine (dated by TCRdb to between 2017 and 2018). Libraries were constructed by RT-PCR. TCRdb shows the sequencer as Illumina HiSeq 2500. Through fastp at Q25 and MiXCR, TCRdb rebuilt clones from the public reads, retaining in-frame beta chains. CDR3 protein sequences are deduplicated, and each keeps its most common genes and DNA. The sample records under 950,000 distinct CDR3 sequences, around 21% of which are singletons. The ten largest account for roughly 10% of the sample. Sequencing used PBMCs from blood, obtained less than 6 days after vaccination. The receptors derive from a man between 50 and 59 years old who received an inactivated influenza vaccine. Donor details come from another sample of the same person, matched by shared clones.

This clonotype showed up many times. This chain joins TRBV4-3 and TRBJ2-7; TRBD2 aligns across 11 bases. This CDR3 region has 15 residues. The J segment lost 4 bases and the V segment lost 1 base, leaving 3 bases of the junction unmatched. From germline, CDR1 is LGHNA and CDR2 YSLEER. Here the CDR3 reads CASSQGLAGGYEQYF. Here the CDR3 DNA reads TGCGCCAGCAGCCAAGGTCTAGCGGGAGGATACGAGCAGTACTTC.

The chain is built from TRBV28 and TRBJ2-7; D may correspond to TRBD1 or TRBD2 (7 bases each). V was shortened by 4 bases and J by 6 bases, with 16 bases between the two germline ends. There are 14 residues in the CDR3. Germline values: CDR1 MDHEN, CDR2 SYDVKM. CDR3 nucleotides: TGTGCCAGCAGTTGGGAGGGGGCTTCGGGCGAGCAGTACTTC. As protein: CASSWEGASGEQYF.

This chain joins TRBV10-3 and TRBJ2-3; no firm D call. The V end lost 6 bases, the J end lost 2 bases, and 18 bases lay between the germline ends. CDR1 ENHRY and CDR2 SYGVKD come from the germline V gene. The CDR3 contains 16 residues. The CDR3 nucleotides are TGTGCCATCAGATCCGCGGCGTCCCTAGTCACAGATACGCAGTATTTT. Translated: CAIRSAASLVTDTQYF.

This rearrangement joins TRBV7-9 to TRBJ2-6; 7 nucleotides agree with TRBD1. The length of the CDR3 is 16 residues. In germline, CDR1 is SEHNR, CDR2 FQNEAQ (reference sequence). Trimming took 4 bases from V and 2 from J; bases not matched to a gene: 5. The CDR3 protein is CASSSGQGAGANVLTF. In DNA form, the CDR3 reads TGTGCCAGCAGCTCCGGTCAGGGGGCTGGGGCCAACGTCCTGACTTTC.

The table lists this clonotype with a few counts. The chain recombines TRBV7-2 with TRBJ2-7; 11 bases fit TRBD2. Germline V CDR1 and CDR2: SGHTA, FQGNSA. There are 15 residues in the CDR3. J gave up 0 bases and V 5 bases, and 3 bases lay outside the gene matches. The DNA for the CDR3 is TGTGCCAGCAGCGCTAGCGGGGGGAGCTCCTACGAGCAGTACTTC. As protein: CASSASGGSSYEQYF.

The J gene is TRBJ2-7, the V gene TRBV4-1; D might be TRBD2 (7 bases). The CDR3 has 17 residues. CDR1 is MGHRA, CDR2 YSYEKL, per germline. Trimming left V 0 bases short and J 0 bases short, with 15 bases between. The CDR3 DNA is TGCGCCAGCAGCCAAGATGAGGGGGGGCCGAGCTCCTACGAGCAGTACTTC. The encoded protein is CASSQDEGGPSSYEQYF.

This clonotype was detected only a few times. The genes are TRBV7-8 and TRBJ2-7; D not certain. Germline CDR1 is SGHVS and CDR2 is FQNEAQ. V lost 0 bases and J 1 base, leaving 10 bases between the germline ends. The CDR3 loop spans 15 amino acids. CDR3 region: CASSLAPWQSYEQYF. The CDR3 DNA sequence: TGTGCCAGCAGCTTAGCGCCCTGGCAGTCCTACGAGCAGTACTTC. The entire variable domain, with the rest obtained from reference TRBV7-8 and TRBJ2-7, is as follows: GAGVSQSPRYKVAKRGQDVALRCDPISGHVSLFWYQQALGQGPEFLTYFQNEAQLDKSGLPSDRFFAERPEGSVSTLKIQRTQQEDSAVYLCASSLAPWQSYEQYFGPGTRLTVT.

Worth noting for this clonotype: At one of its ends the junction is not consistent with the germline gene, which may arise from a read error. This chain connects TRBV12-3 or TRBV12-4 to TRBJ2-3, with TRBD2 matching 12 bases. The CDR3 length is 18 residues. CDR3 DNA: TGTGCCCGCAGTTTAGCGGGACTAGCGGGCCCTAGCACAGATACGCAGTATTTT. Amino acid sequence: CARSLAGLAGPSTDTQYF.

The chain carries TRBV11-2 and TRBJ2-3; D call uncertain. The CDR3 contains 15 residues. The V end was cut by 5 bases, the J end by 2 bases, with 14 bases between. Germline V lookup: CDR1 SGHAT, CDR2 FQNNGV. The CDR3, as DNA: TGTGCCAGCAGCCGAAACTACCACGCCACAGATACGCAGTATTTT. Its translation: CASSRNYHATDTQYF.

This clonotype occurred many times. This chain uses TRBV4-3 with TRBJ2-1; D is undetermined. This CDR3 is 14 amino acids long. Germline CDR1 LGHNA, CDR2 YSLEER. V shed 1 base and J shed 7 bases, with 11 bases lying between them. The CDR3 nucleotides read TGCGCCAGCAGCCAAGTAGGAAGGGCTAATGAGCAGTTCTTC. Translation gives CASSQVGRANEQFF.

CDR3 sequence reads: CASSLRGLDSVYF. DNA for the CDR3: TGCGCCAGCAGCTTACGGGGGTTGGACTCCGTATATTTT. The V gene is TRBV5-1, the J gene TRBJ1-3; D perhaps matches TRBD1 (5 bases). The V end lost 2 bases, the J end lost 14 bases, and 17 bases lay between the germline ends. Germline V gene data show CDR1 as SGHRS and CDR2 as YFSETQ. The CDR3 has 13 residues.

This clonotype was seen more than once but under ten times. The V gene is TRBV5-5, the J gene TRBJ2-3; TRBD2 matches 10 bases. Germline CDR1 is SGHKS and CDR2 is YYEKEE (reference sequence). The CDR3 is 16 amino acids. V was pared by 7 bases and J by 0 bases, with 8 bases of the junction left unmatched. CDR3 in amino acids: CASVPGLAFSTDTQYF. The CDR3 DNA reads TGTGCCAGCGTCCCGGGACTAGCGTTTAGCACAGATACGCAGTATTTT. The whole variable domain, filled in from reference TRBV5-5 and TRBJ2-3, reads DAGVTQSPTHLIKTRGQQVTLRCSPISGHKSVSWYQQVLGQGPQFIFQYYEKEERGRGNFPDRFSARQFPNYSSELNVNALLLGDSALYLCASVPGLAFSTDTQYFGPGTRLTVL.

This clonotype was detected a few times. V and J are TRBV27 and TRBJ2-3; a weak D match, TRBD2 (5 bases). Germline-derived CDR1 and CDR2 are MNHEY and SMNVEV (reference sequence). The CDR3 runs 16 residues. Trimming shortened V by 0 bases and J by 0 bases, and 10 bases separated the two germline ends. The CDR3, as DNA: TGTGCCAGCAGTTTATCAGCGGTGGGCAGCACAGATACGCAGTATTTT. It translates to CASSLSAVGSTDTQYF.

This chain joins TRBV13 and TRBJ2-7, with 9 bases fitting TRBD2. Looked up from germline, CDR1 is PRHDT and CDR2 is FYEKMQ (reference sequence). V was clipped by 5 bases and J by 5 bases; unmatched bases: 7. CDR3 length: 14 residues. CDR3 sequence (DNA): TGTGCCAGCAGCGAAAGGACTAGCGCGGACGAGCAGTACTTC. Translation gives CASSERTSADEQYF. Full variable domain (missing parts from reference TRBV13 and TRBJ2-7): AAGVIQSPRHLIKEKRETATLKCYPIPRHDTVYWYQQGPGQDPQFLISFYEKMQSDKGSIPDRFSAQQFSDYHSELNMSSLELGDSALYFCASSERTSADEQYFGPGTRLTVT.

This sequence joins TRBV20-1 and TRBJ1-2; 7 bases match TRBD1. This CDR3 contains 15 residues. The J segment lost 4 bases and the V segment lost 0 bases, leaving 8 bases of the junction unmatched. Germline CDR1 and CDR2: DFQATT and SNEGSKA (reference sequence). The CDR3 coding sequence is TGCAGTGCTAGAGATGAGTCAGGGGGAGGCTATGGCTACACCTTC. It codes for CSARDESGGGYGYTF.

J is TRBJ1-1 and V is TRBV9, with D maybe TRBD1 (6 bases). Germline CDR1 reads SGDLS; CDR2 reads YYNGEE. CDR3 size: 15 residues. Trimming took off 3 bases at V and 3 bases at J, with 15 bases between the two ends. The CDR3 is CASSGGQPGDTEAFF. The CDR3 nucleotides are TGTGCCAGCAGCGGGGGACAACCGGGTGACACTGAAGCTTTCTTT.